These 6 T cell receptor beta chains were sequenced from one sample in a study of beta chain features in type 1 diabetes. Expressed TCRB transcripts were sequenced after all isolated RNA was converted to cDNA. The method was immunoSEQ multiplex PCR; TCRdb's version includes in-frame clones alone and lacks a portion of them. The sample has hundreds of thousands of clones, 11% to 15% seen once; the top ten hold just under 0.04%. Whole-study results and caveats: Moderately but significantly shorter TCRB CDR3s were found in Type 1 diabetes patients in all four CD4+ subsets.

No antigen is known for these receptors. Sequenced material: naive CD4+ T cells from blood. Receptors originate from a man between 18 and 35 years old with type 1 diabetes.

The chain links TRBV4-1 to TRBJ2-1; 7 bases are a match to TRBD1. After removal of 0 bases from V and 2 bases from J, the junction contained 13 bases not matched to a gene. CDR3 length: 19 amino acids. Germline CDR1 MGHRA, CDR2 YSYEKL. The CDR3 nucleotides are TGCGCCAGCAGCCAAGATCGGGGAGTACAGGGGTTTACCTACAATGAGCAGTTCTTC. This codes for CASSQDRGVQGFTYNEQFF.

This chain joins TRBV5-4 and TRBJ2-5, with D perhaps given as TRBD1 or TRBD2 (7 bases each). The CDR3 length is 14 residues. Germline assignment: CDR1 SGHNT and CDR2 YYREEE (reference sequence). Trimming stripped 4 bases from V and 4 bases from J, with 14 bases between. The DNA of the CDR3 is TGTGCCAGCAGCAACCCCAGGGGGGGAGAGACCCAGTACTTC. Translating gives CASSNPRGGETQYF.

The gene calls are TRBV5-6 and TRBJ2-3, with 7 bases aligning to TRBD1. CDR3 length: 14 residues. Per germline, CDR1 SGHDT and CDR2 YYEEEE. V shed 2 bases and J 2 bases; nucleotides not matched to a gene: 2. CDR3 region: CASSFDRATDTQYF. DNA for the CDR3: TGTGCCAGCAGCTTTGACAGGGCCACAGATACGCAGTATTTT.

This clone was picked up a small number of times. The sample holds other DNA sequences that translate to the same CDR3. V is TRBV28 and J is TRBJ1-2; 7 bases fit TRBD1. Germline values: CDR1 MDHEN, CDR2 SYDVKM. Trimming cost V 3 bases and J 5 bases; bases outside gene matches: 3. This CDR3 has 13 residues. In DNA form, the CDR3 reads TGTGCCAGCAGTTTGGGGACAGCATATGGCTACACCTTC. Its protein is CASSLGTAYGYTF.

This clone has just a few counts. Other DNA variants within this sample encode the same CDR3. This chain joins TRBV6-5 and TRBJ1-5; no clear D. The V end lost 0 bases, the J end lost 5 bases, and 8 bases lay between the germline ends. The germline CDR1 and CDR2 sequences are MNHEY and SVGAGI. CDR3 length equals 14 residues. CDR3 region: CASSYSGRDQPQHF. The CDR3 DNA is TGTGCCAGCAGTTACTCGGGTAGGGATCAGCCCCAGCATTTT.

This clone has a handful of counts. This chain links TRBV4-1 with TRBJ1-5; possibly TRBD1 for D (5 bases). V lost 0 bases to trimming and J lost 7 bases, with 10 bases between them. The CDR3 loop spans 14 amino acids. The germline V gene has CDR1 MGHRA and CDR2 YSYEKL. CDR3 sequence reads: CASSQDRGTQPQHF. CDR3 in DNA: TGCGCCAGCAGCCAAGATCGGGGGACCCAGCCCCAGCATTTT.